This T cell receptor (beta chain) was recovered during a study of blood T cell repertoires in COVID-19. Study summary: Italy, Spain and the United States were the sources of the convalescent and acute COVID-19 samples. PBMCs, B-cell-depleted T cells, or T cells provided the cDNA or gDNA that made up the material.

Original handling: It was from reference gene primer amplification that nucleated cell counts were estimated. The protocol was immunoSEQ multiplex PCR, while the TCRdb copy is restricted to in-frame clones and leaves out a portion. The V and J calls and clone size are taken from that table; D and trimming were inferred from the DNA. The repertoire holds fewer than 150,000 clones, with 85% as singletons. The length of the CDR3 is 15 residues. The ends were cut back, 0 bases at V and 0 bases at J, with 9 bases in the middle. Germline V gene data show CDR1 as SGHTA and CDR2 as FQGTGA. The sequence was collected from a human donor in a cohort sampled during active COVID-19. The material sequenced was peripheral blood. The chain has TRBV7-3 and TRBJ2-7; a weak D match, TRBD1 (6 bases). DNA of the CDR3: TGTGCCAGCAGCTTAACAGGGGGAAGCTCCTACGAGCAGTACTTC. This sequence encodes CASSLTGGSSYEQYF.